This entry is about one TCR beta chain. TCRdb re-called the 5' RACE reads, yielding one record per CDR3 amino acid sequence without DNA. The table lists a few hundred thousand distinct CDR3 sequences. The germline V gene has CDR1 MDHEN and CDR2 SYDVKM. The CDR3 extends over 21 amino acids. This entry is derived from a study of T cells expressing NK-cell markers. Study-level background: The sequencing cohort of eight donors included seven HCMV-seropositive individuals and one seronegative individual.

Sequenced: blood T cells: a sorted CD56 or NKG2C T cell subset, CD4+ or CD8+ T cells, or bulk PBMC T cells (not recorded which). This receptor was taken from a man in his late teens or twenties in good health. The chain has TRBV28 and TRBJ2-6; TCRdb returns TRBD2, unconfirmable since there is no DNA. The CDR3 protein is CASSPKRTSGATSSGANVLTF.